This is a list of T cell receptor beta chains from one sample in a study of T-cell reconstitution after alpha-beta-depleted transplantation in children. TCRdb called the PCR reads again in MiXCR, with one record for every CDR3 protein. The sample lists roughly 350,000 distinct CDR3 sequences, 15% to 20% occurring once. This specimen consisted of PBMCs, mostly from graft donor cells, obtained 360 days after TCRalphabeta/CD19-depleted stem cell transplant. The receptors stem from a male patient aged 2 to 10 who had a stem cell transplant for acute lymphoblastic leukemia, so the T cells may come from the graft donor. Both conserved end residues are part of each CDR3. The order of the fields is V gene, clone size, J gene, D gene, CDR3 DNA, CDR3 protein. D genes are given only for firm matches. Size is omitted from some rows. Given values are once, few, many or a class for expanded clones.

>TRBV4-3|NA|TRBJ2-6|TRBD1
TGCGCCAGCAGCCAAGACCCAGGGGGCTTGTATGGGGCCAACGTCCTGACTTTC
CASSQDPGGLYGANVLTF
>TRBV6-5|many|TRBJ2-7|NA
TGTGCCAGCAGTTACTACTGGGGCGGCGAGCAGTACTTC
CASSYYWGGEQYF
>TRBV5-1|few|TRBJ2-7|NA
TGCGCCAGCAGCTTGGGTACAAGGGTCGACGAGCAGTACTTC
CASSLGTRVDEQYF
>TRBV7-3|few|TRBJ2-1|NA
TGTGCCAGCAGCTTGGACCCTTTCGTTACTCCCTACAATGAGCAGTTCTTC
CASSLDPFVTPYNEQFF
>TRBV20-1|NA|TRBJ1-3|TRBD1
TGCAGTGCCCATCCGGACAGGGGGCGCTTAGGCTCTGGAAACACCATATATTTT
CSAHPDRGRLGSGNTIYF
>TRBV5-1|few|TRBJ2-2|TRBD2
TGCGCCAGCAGCGTCCTAGCGGGAGTGGGACTTACCGGGGAGCTGTTTTTT
CASSVLAGVGLTGELFF
>TRBV6-2/TRBV6-3|few|TRBJ2-2|NA
TGTGCCAGCAGCCGATCCGTGACAGGTTCCGGGGAGCTGTTTTTT
CASSRSVTGSGELFF
>TRBV25-1|NA|TRBJ2-7|NA
TGTGCCAGCAGTGATTTGGGCTACGAGCAGTACTTC
CASSDLGYEQYF
>TRBV7-8|NA|TRBJ2-5|NA
TGTGCCAGCAGCTTCCTCGAGTTGGGTATGGAGACCCAGTACTTC
CASSFLELGMETQYF
>TRBV2|few|TRBJ2-4|NA
TGTGCCAGCAGTGAAGTGGGACTAGCCAAAAACATTCAGTACTTC
CASSEVGLAKNIQYF
>TRBV6-5|many|TRBJ2-7|TRBD2
TGTGCCAGCAGTTACCGATGGACTAGCACCTCCTACGAGCAGTACTTC
CASSYRWTSTSYEQYF
>TRBV18|NA|TRBJ1-6|TRBD1
TGTGCCAGCTCACCTGGGACAGGAATGTATAATTCACCCCTCCACTTT
CASSPGTGMYNSPLHF
>TRBV28|few|TRBJ2-7|NA
TGTGCCAGCAGTTTAAGGGTAGGGCCCACCTCGGGGGAGCAGTACTTC
CASSLRVGPTSGEQYF
>TRBV7-9|few|TRBJ2-1|NA
TGTGCCAGCAGCTTAGCGGAGGGCCGAGATGAGCAGTTCTTC
CASSLAEGRDEQFF
>TRBV10-3|few|TRBJ2-7|NA
TGTGCCATCGGCCGGGACATCGGCGAGCAGTACTTC
CAIGRDIGEQYF
>TRBV6-2/TRBV6-3|few|TRBJ2-7|NA
TGTGCCAGCAGGGTTAGGAACGAGCAGTACTTC
CASRVRNEQYF
>TRBV7-9|few|TRBJ2-2|NA
TGTGCCAGCAGCCACCGGGGGATCACCGGGGAGCTGTTTTTT
CASSHRGITGELFF
>TRBV28|NA|TRBJ2-1|TRBD2
TGTGCCAGCAGTCCCCCCGGGACTATCACGGGGTACAATGAGCAGTTCTTC
CASSPPGTITGYNEQFF
>TRBV10-2|NA|TRBJ2-5|NA
TGCGCCAGCAGTGGACGCACCGGCCAAGAGACCCAGTACTTC
CASSGRTGQETQYF
>TRBV12-3/TRBV12-4|many|TRBJ2-1|NA
TGTGCCAGCAGTTTAAGTATTAGCTCCTACAATGAGCAGTTCTTC
CASSLSISSYNEQFF
>TRBV5-6|NA|TRBJ2-2|NA
TGTGCCAGCCTACCCTACCCCGGGGTTGGGACCGGGGAGCTGTTTTTT
CASLPYPGVGTGELFF
>TRBV30|NA|TRBJ1-3|TRBD1
TGTGCCTGGAGTGGGCCCCCTCGGACAGGGAGCTCTGGAAACACCATATATTTT
CAWSGPPRTGSSGNTIYF
>TRBV11-2|few|TRBJ1-4|NA
TGTGCCAGCAGTCAACCTAGAAGGGGGAATGAAAAACTGTTTTTT
CASSQPRRGNEKLFF
>TRBV7-8|few|TRBJ2-1|TRBD2
TGTGCCAGCAGCTTAGTCGGAGGGACTACTTGGTTCTTC
CASSLVGGTTWFF
>TRBV13|few|TRBJ2-1|NA
TGTGCCAGCAGCTTAGCAACGGGGGGCCACTACAATGAGCAGTTCTTC
CASSLATGGHYNEQFF
>TRBV29-1|many|TRBJ2-2|NA
TGCAGCGTTGCCTACTGGACCGGGGAGCTGTTTTTT
CSVAYWTGELFF
>TRBV29-1|few|TRBJ1-1|NA
TGCAGCGTAAGCCAAGGTCAGAACACTGAAGCTTTCTTT
CSVSQGQNTEAFF
>TRBV5-1|few|TRBJ2-7|NA
TGCGCCAGCAGCTTGGGGGCGGGGATTGGAGACGAGCAGTACTTC
CASSLGAGIGDEQYF
>TRBV7-6|few|TRBJ2-1|TRBD2
TGTGCCAGCAGCTTAATTGCGGGAGCCCTGAGTAATGAGCAGTTCTTC
CASSLIAGALSNEQFF
>TRBV6-1|many|TRBJ2-4|NA
TGTGCCAGCAGTGAACAGGCGGGCCCCACTTTCAAAAACATTCAGTACTTC
CASSEQAGPTFKNIQYF
>TRBV4-2|few|TRBJ2-1|NA
TGTGCCAGCAGCCAAGAGCCTGCTTCAGGGTATGAGCAGTTCTTC
CASSQEPASGYEQFF
>TRBV7-3|NA|TRBJ2-1|NA
TGTGCCAGCAGCTCGGCGGGGAACTACAATGAGCAGTTCTTC
CASSSAGNYNEQFF
>TRBV19|few|TRBJ2-7|TRBD2
TGTGCCAGTAGAGTACGGGGAGGGACTAGCTACTACGAGCAGTACTTC
CASRVRGGTSYYEQYF
>TRBV12-3/TRBV12-4|NA|TRBJ2-5|NA
TGTGCCAGCAGTTTATGGAACCAAGAGACCCAGTACTTC
CASSLWNQETQYF
>TRBV5-8|few|TRBJ1-2|NA
TGTGCCAGCAGCTTTAAGGGAGGCTATGGCTACACCTTC
CASSFKGGYGYTF
>TRBV4-2|many|TRBJ1-3|NA
TGTGCCAGCAGCCAAGATAACAACTCTGGAAACACCATATATTTT
CASSQDNNSGNTIYF
>TRBV20-1|many|TRBJ2-7|TRBD2
TGCAGTGCTAGAGACCGTGCCGAGCTAGCGGAGACTTACGAGCAGTACTTC
CSARDRAELAETYEQYF
>TRBV6-2/TRBV6-3|few|TRBJ2-1|NA
TGTGCCAGCAGTTATGGGGGACTTTTTAATGAGCAGTTCTTC
CASSYGGLFNEQFF
>TRBV5-6|many|TRBJ1-1|NA
TGTGCCAGCAGCTTGACAGAGGCTGAAGCTTTCTTT
CASSLTEAEAFF
>TRBV7-2|many|TRBJ1-1|NA
TGTGCCAGCAGCTTAGGCAGGGTAGGCACTGAAGCTTTCTTT
CASSLGRVGTEAFF
>TRBV20-1|NA|TRBJ1-5|NA
TGCAGTGCCTGGACTTTCAGGCCACAACTATGTTTT
CSAWTFRPQLCF
>TRBV11-2|once|TRBJ2-3|TRBD2
TGTGCCAGCAGCTGGGGGCTAGCGGGAGGCCTCTCTAGCACAGATACGCAGTATTTT
CASSWGLAGGLSSTDTQYF
>TRBV5-1|few|TRBJ2-3|TRBD1
TGCGCCAGCAGCTTGGCAGTCGGGACAGGGTACACAGATACGCAGTATTTT
CASSLAVGTGYTDTQYF
>TRBV12-3/TRBV12-4|NA|TRBJ2-7|NA
TGTGCCACCCTAGGACAGTTCCCTTGCGCAGCCTACGAGCAGTACTTC
CATLGQFPCAAYEQYF
>TRBV11-3|few|TRBJ2-1|NA
TGTGCCAGCAGCCCAGGGGAACTTTCCTACAATGAGCAGTTCTTC
CASSPGELSYNEQFF
>TRBV12-3/TRBV12-4|few|TRBJ1-1|NA
TGTGCCAGCAGTCTAGACACAGGGATGAACACTGAAGCTTTCTTT
CASSLDTGMNTEAFF
>TRBV5-5|NA|TRBJ2-5|NA
TGTGCCAGCAGCCTAACGGGTACCCTAAAAGAGACCCAGTACTTC
CASSLTGTLKETQYF
>TRBV12-3/TRBV12-4|few|TRBJ2-5|TRBD2
TGTGCCAGCAGTCCTAGCGGGGGGCCAAGGACCCAGTACTTC
CASSPSGGPRTQYF
>TRBV5-1|NA|TRBJ2-7|TRBD2
TGCGCCAGCAGCCCGAACTTAGCGGGAAGCTCCTACGAGCAGTACTTC
CASSPNLAGSSYEQYF
>TRBV20-1|NA|TRBJ2-4|NA
TGCAGTGCTAGAAAGGTCGGATCGGGGTTAGCCAAAAACATTCAGTACTTC
CSARKVGSGLAKNIQYF
>TRBV4-3|many|TRBJ1-1|NA
TGCGCCAGCAGCCAAGATCGGGGTGCTGAAGCTTTCTTT
CASSQDRGAEAFF
>TRBV5-4|few|TRBJ2-7|NA
TGTGCCAGCATCAGCCCGGACTCTTACGAGCAGTACTTC
CASISPDSYEQYF
>TRBV4-3|NA|TRBJ1-2|NA
TGCGCCAGCAGCCAAGAAGCACTGGACTTGAACTATGGCTACACCTTC
CASSQEALDLNYGYTF